These 7 T cell receptor beta chains came from one sample sequenced in a study of CD8+CD57+ T cells in acquired aplastic anemia. It was genomic DNA that served as the template for profiling TCR beta VDJ and CDR3. TCRdb redid the calling of the reads with MiXCR, one entry per CDR3 protein. Among about 400,000 distinct CDR3 sequences listed, approximately 70% were seen once. The sample taken for sequencing was sorted CD4+, CD8+, or CD8+CD57+ T cells (not recorded which) from PBMCs. The receptors come from a human donor in good health, serving as a control.

About this clonotype: The junction shows a germline mismatch at one end, possibly a read error. The chain has TRBV7-6 and TRBJ2-2; possibly TRBD1 for D (5 bases). The CDR3 has 16 residues. Germline lookup yields CDR1 SGHVS and CDR2 FNYEAQ. The DNA of the CDR3 is TGCGCCAGCAGCGCAAGGACACGGACAAGCACCGGGGAGCTGTTTTTT. Protein sequence: CASSARTRTSTGELFF.

This clonotype was counted at least ten times. V gene TRBV20-1 combines with J gene TRBJ1-2; 7 bases are a match to TRBD1. The ends lost 3 bases at V and 6 bases at J; junction bases unmatched: 7. Per germline, CDR1 DFQATT and CDR2 SNEGSKA (reference sequence). CDR3 length: 13 amino acids. The CDR3 sequence: CSASPSRGNGYTF. The DNA of the CDR3 is TGCAGTGCTAGCCCCAGCAGGGGGAATGGCTACACCTTC.

This clonotype came up many times. DNA of the CDR3: TGTGCCAGCATCCGGGACTCTGGGGCCAACGTCCTGACTTTC. It translates to CASIRDSGANVLTF. This chain joins TRBV5-6 and TRBJ2-6, with D tentatively TRBD2 (5 bases). This CDR3 is 14 amino acids long. CDR1 is SGHDT, CDR2 YYEEEE, per germline. V lost 6 bases, J lost 0 bases, and 7 bases lay in between.

This clonotype came up a few times. The genes are TRBV29-1 and TRBJ2-3; 15 bases align to TRBD2. Germline loops: CDR1 SQVTM, CDR2 ANQGSEA. The CDR3 contains 13 residues. CDR3 residues: CSGLAGGPDTQYF. The CDR3 region has the DNA TGCAGTGGACTAGCGGGGGGGCCAGATACGCAGTATTTT.

Note on this clonotype: At one end the junction does not follow the germline gene, possibly because of a read error. The chain couples TRBV30 to TRBJ1-1; D call uncertain. This CDR3 has 13 amino acids. Germline V gene lookup returns CDR1 GTSNPN and CDR2 SVGIG (reference sequence). CDR3: CTWSVGVNTEAFF. In DNA form, the CDR3 reads TGTACCTGGAGTGTCGGGGTGAACACTGAAGCTTTCTTT.

The V gene is TRBV29-1, the J gene TRBJ1-6, with 7 bases that match TRBD1. Germline loops: CDR1 SQVTM, CDR2 ANQGSEA. The CDR3 length is 13 residues. V lost 4 bases to trimming and J lost 8 bases; unmatched junction nucleotides: 5. The CDR3 coding sequence is TGCAGCGTTGCCCAGGGGGTGGATTCACCCCTCCACTTT. Its protein product is CSVAQGVDSPLHF.

Ten or more counts support this clonotype. The J gene is TRBJ1-2, the V gene TRBV12-3 or TRBV12-4, with a tentative D call TRBD1 (6 bases). Trimming took 4 bases from V and 1 from J, leaving 10 bases between them. CDR3 length: 14 amino acids. The CDR3 loop reads CASSSPGHNYGYTF. The CDR3 nucleotides are TGTGCCAGCAGTTCGCCGGGACATAACTATGGCTACACCTTC.